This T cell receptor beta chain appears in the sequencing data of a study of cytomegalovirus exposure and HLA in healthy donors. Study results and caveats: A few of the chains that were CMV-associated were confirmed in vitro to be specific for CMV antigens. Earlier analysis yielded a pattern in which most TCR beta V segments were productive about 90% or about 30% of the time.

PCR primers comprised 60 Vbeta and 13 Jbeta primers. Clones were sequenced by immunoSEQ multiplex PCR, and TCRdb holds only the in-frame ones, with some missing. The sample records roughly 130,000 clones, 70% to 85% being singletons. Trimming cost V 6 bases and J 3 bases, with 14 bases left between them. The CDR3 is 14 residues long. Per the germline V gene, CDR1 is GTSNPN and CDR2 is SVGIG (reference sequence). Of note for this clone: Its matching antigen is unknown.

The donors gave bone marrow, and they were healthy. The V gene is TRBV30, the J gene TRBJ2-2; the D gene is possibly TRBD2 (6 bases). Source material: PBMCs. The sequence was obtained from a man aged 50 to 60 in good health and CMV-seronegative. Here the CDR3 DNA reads TGTGCCTGCCCGGTCAGGGAGGACACCGGGGAGCTGTTTTTT. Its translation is CACPVREDTGELFF.